This T cell receptor (beta chain) is drawn from a study of beta chain features in type 1 diabetes (dated by TCRdb to the late 2010s). Study-wide context: Mean age, gender distribution, total cell number and subset yield did not differ between patients and healthy donors. The study compared TCRB repertoires of sorted circulating CD4+ T cell subsets between recently diagnosed type 1 diabetes patients and matched healthy donors. A total of 85 million to 140 million sorted cells were examined across all samples, and a strong correlation was observed between cell number per subset and RNA yield. Regulatory and stem cell-like memory subsets were obtained from only 8 patients and roughly eight healthy donors, while naive and central memory subsets were obtained from all 30 or so donors.

This clone appeared many times. What antigen it recognizes has not been identified. Base qualities are not at hand, and no much larger clone is one base apart. Each donor gave one peripheral blood draw, approximately 110 mL on average, collected into heparinised tubes. Using a panel that included CD45RO, CCR7, CD25, CD127, CD95 and CD27, naive, central memory, regulatory and stem cell-like memory CD4+ T cells were sorted on a BD FACSAria II. Every sorted population had a purity above 95%. Right away, PBMCs were isolated by Lymphoprep density gradient centrifugation and were stained directly, with no culture step. To minimize batch effects, samples were stained and sorted in pairs, one healthy donor with one patient per experiment. Study-wide findings and limitations: PCR may preferentially amplify shorter templates, but because patient and control samples were amplified and corrected together, any resulting skew would affect both groups equally. Naive, central memory and regulatory TCRB repertoires appeared to be more similar among patients than among healthy donors. Type 1 diabetes patients showed a moderate but significant shortening of TCRB CDR3 length in all four CD4+ subsets. HLA sub-analyses involved small numbers of individuals, so any influence of HLA type on TCRB rearrangement remained unresolved. At VDJ recombination sites, type 1 diabetes patients had fewer insertions and more deleted nucleotides, which implies abnormalities in thymic rearrangement. Sequencing cDNA rather than genomic DNA could over-represent highly expressing activated cells, although activation and CD3 levels did not differ between groups.

V was cut back by 3 bases and J by 5 bases, leaving a gap of 13 bases between them. CDR1 and CDR2 were assigned from the germline V gene as MDHEN and SYDVKM. The cysteine opens and the phenylalanine closes a CDR3 of 15 amino acids. The read is trimmed to its CDR3 DNA, 45 bases read in frame from base 1. The entire amount of isolated RNA was reverse transcribed using the High Capacity cDNA Reverse Transcription Kit, so the sequenced TCRB transcripts were expressed ones. Deep immunoSEQ sequencing was applied to naive, central memory and regulatory T cell samples, giving an average of roughly 3.5 million total reads per sample. Sorted cells were lysed in RLT buffer, and RNA was extracted using DNase-treated RNeasy Micro or Mini kits according to cell number. Each cell subset was processed on its own to prevent cross-contamination, while patient and healthy donor samples were processed together. TCRB sequences were amplified from cDNA with the immunoSEQ multiplex PCR, producing 87-bp fragments spanning the CDR3 region. Sequencing of the amplicons was done on the Illumina HiSeq platform. In the paper's pipeline: PCR bias was computationally corrected using synthetic template baselines, reads within Hamming distance 2 were collapsed, and singletons that could not be merged were discarded. By aligning reads against IMGT, V, D and J genes, CDR3 length, and insertions or deletions at six rearrangement sites were assigned. Clonotype counts were normalized to sorted cell number within each subset before computing true diversity and Gini coefficients with the tcR R package. The overlap coefficient, calculated on TCRB nucleotide sequences, was used to quantify repertoire sharing. The table was pulled from immuneACCESS by TCRdb, which kept in-frame rearrangements only. Such tables lose some clones; where checked, under half of the loss comes from unresolved V genes, and the rest has no known cause. V, J and clone size derive from that table, while D and trimming were established from the DNA sequence. For this sample the table gives 120,000 to 150,000 clones, of which about a tenth were detected only once. The ten largest clonotypes hold approximately 0.65% of the sample.

The chain was built from TRBV28 and TRBJ1-4, and perhaps TRBD1 as D gene, on 6 matching bases. Source material: central memory CD4+ T cells from blood. This TCR was recovered from a woman in her thirties or forties in good health. The CDR3 is CASSFTTGWNEKLFF. The DNA sequence reads TGTGCCAGCAGTTTCACGACAGGCTGGAATGAAAAACTGTTTTTT.